The 22 T cell receptor beta chains given below trace back to one sample, sequenced in a study of molecular identifiers for immune sequencing clone quantification. TCRdb ran MiXCR on the PCR reads and lists one entry per CDR3 protein. Of under 600,000 distinct CDR3 sequences in the sample, around 25% were seen once. The sequencing sample was made of naive CD8+ T cells from blood, with Jurkat cell RNA spiked in. The sample's subset: FACS-sorted CD8+CD4-CCR7+CD45RA+ naive T cells. The receptors were sampled from a human donor in good health. Some libraries in this study had Jurkat cell RNA spiked in.

In nucleotides, the CDR3 is TGTGCCAGCATGGAAGCGGGGGGCCAGGTAGGAGATACGCAGTATTTT. Translation gives CASMEAGGQVGDTQYF. The chain uses TRBV11-2 and TRBJ2-5; 9 bases fit TRBD2. The J call could be wrong; TRBJ2-3 is a better fit for the DNA end. Germline assignment: CDR1 SGHAT and CDR2 FQNNGV. There are 16 residues in the CDR3.

About this clonotype: This sequence may be a read error, since a much larger clone differs from it by one base. The chain carries TRBV4-1 and TRBJ2-3, with D perhaps matching TRBD1 or TRBD2 (5 bases each). The V gene's germline CDR1 is MGHRA and CDR2 YSYEKL. This CDR3 has 15 residues. CDR3 amino acids: CASGQGLGREDTQYF. In nucleotides, the CDR3 is TGCGCCAGCGGCCAAGGACTGGGCAGGGAAGATACGCAGTATTTT.

This CDR3 reads CASSWVTSGPPAYEQYF. The CDR3 DNA is TGTGCCAGCAGCTGGGTGACTAGCGGGCCACCCGCGTACGAGCAGTACTTC. The chain uses TRBV5-6 and TRBJ2-7; 10 bases are a match to TRBD2. Germline assignment: CDR1 SGHDT and CDR2 YYEEEE. V shed 3 bases, J shed 4 bases, and the junction held 13 bases outside the gene matches. This CDR3 contains 17 residues.

CDR3 in amino acids: CASSLLAGMLNTEAFF. The DNA of the CDR3 is TGTGCCAGCAGCTTACTGGCGGGGATGTTGAACACTGAAGCTTTCTTT. V and J are TRBV7-2 and TRBJ1-1; no reliable D call. Trimming pared 2 bases from V and 0 bases from J, leaving 13 bases between. The V gene's germline CDR1 is SGHTA and CDR2 FQGNSA. This CDR3 region has 16 residues.

The CDR3 DNA is TGTGCCAGCTCGACGACAGGACCCACTACCGAGCAGTACTTC. Its protein product is CASSTTGPTTEQYF. V is TRBV18 and J is TRBJ2-7; a weak D match, TRBD1 (6 bases). The CDR3 consists of 14 residues. V lost 6 bases and J lost 6, with 18 bases in between. Per germline, CDR1 KGHSH and CDR2 LQKENI.

About this clonotype: One end of the junction varies from germline; a read error may be responsible. This chain uses TRBV20-1 with TRBJ2-7, with D possibly being TRBD2 (5 bases). From germline, CDR1 is DFQATT and CDR2 SNEGSKA (reference sequence). The CDR3 is 13 amino acids. The DNA for the CDR3 is TGCAGTGCTTCGGACTCAGTCTCCTACGAGCGGTACTTC. Translated, it gives CSASDSVSYERYF.

With regard to this clonotype: This may stem from a read error, because a much larger clone lies one nucleotide away. CDR3 amino acids: CASSLVVVQETQYF. The CDR3 coding sequence is TGTGCCAGCAGCTTAGTTGTGGTCCAAGAGACCCAGTACTTC. The J gene is TRBJ2-5, the V gene TRBV7-9, with unresolved D. With 1 base removed from V and 1 base from J, the gap between germline ends came to 7 bases. The CDR3 totals 14 residues. CDR1 and CDR2 (germline): SEHNR, FQNEAQ (reference sequence). The full variable domain, its missing parts supplied by reference TRBV7-9 and TRBJ2-5, is DTGVSQNPRHKITKRGQNVTFRCDPISEHNRLYWYRQTLGQGPEFLTYFQNEAQLEKSRLLSDRFSAERPKGSFSTLEIQRTEQGDSAMYLCASSLVVVQETQYFGPGTRLLVL.

This clonotype was recorded many times. The J gene is TRBJ1-3, the V gene TRBV9; no clear D gene. The germline V gene encodes CDR1 SGDLS and CDR2 YYNGEE. This CDR3 contains 12 residues. Trimming stripped 0 bases from V and 4 bases from J, with 2 bases between. The chain's CDR3 is CASSVGGNTIYF. The CDR3 coding sequence is TGTGCCAGCAGCGTAGGCGGAAACACCATATATTTT.

This clonotype appeared a few times. This chain joins TRBV6-2 or TRBV6-3 and TRBJ2-7; 10 bases map to TRBD1. With V trimmed by 5 bases and J by 6 bases, 7 bases remained unmatched. Germline V lookup: CDR1 MNHEY, CDR2 SVGEGT. The CDR3 totals 14 residues. The CDR3 reads CASSPTGGESEQYF. The CDR3 nucleotides are TGTGCCAGCAGTCCGACAGGGGGCGAGTCCGAGCAGTACTTC.

About this clonotype: A much larger clone is a single base away; this may be a read error. This chain joins TRBV4-1 and TRBJ1-2; D is uncertain. Germline assignment: CDR1 MGHRA and CDR2 YSYEKL. The CDR3 extends over 17 amino acids. The CDR3 coding sequence is TGCGCCAGCAGCCCACGAACCTTCGAGACGGAGAGCTATGACTACACCTTC. This encodes CASSPRTFETESYDYTF.

This clonotype was seen more than once but under ten times. The rearrangement links TRBV6-5 to TRBJ2-1; TRBD2 agrees at 9 bases. Germline V lookup: CDR1 MNHEY, CDR2 SVGAGI. The CDR3 runs 13 residues. Trimming took 8 bases from V and 6 from J; bases not matched to a gene: 5. CDR3 sequence: CASYETSGNEQFF. The CDR3 DNA reads TGTGCCAGCTACGAGACTAGCGGCAATGAGCAGTTCTTC.

This clonotype appeared many times. The V gene is TRBV4-3, the J gene TRBJ2-7, with a weak D call TRBD2 (6 bases). Germline CDR1 and CDR2: LGHNA and YSLEER. V dropped 0 bases and J dropped 0 bases, with 12 bases sitting between them. The length of the CDR3 is 16 residues. CDR3 sequence (DNA): TGCGCCAGCAGCCAAGAAAGAGCCGGGAGCTCCTACGAGCAGTACTTC. The encoded protein is CASSQERAGSSYEQYF.

The chain combines TRBV4-1 with TRBJ1-6, with D unclear. V dropped 4 bases and J dropped 10 bases, with 11 bases sitting between them. Germline values: CDR1 MGHRA, CDR2 YSYEKL. This CDR3 contains 13 residues. The CDR3 region is CASSLQTESPLHF. CDR3 sequence (DNA): TGCGCCAGCAGCCTCCAAACAGAATCACCCCTCCACTTT.

In the case of this clonotype: Compared with germline, one end of the junction differs, possibly owing to a read error. The chain joins TRBV29-1 to TRBJ2-5; weak D call: TRBD1 (6 bases). Looked up from germline, CDR1 is SQVTM and CDR2 is ANQGSEA. The CDR3 sequence is 12 residues long. The CDR3: CSAVGRGETQYF. As DNA, the CDR3 is TGCAGCGCTGTTGGCAGGGGAGAGACTCAGTACTTC.

J is TRBJ2-7 and V is TRBV5-1, with D possibly TRBD1 on 5 matching bases. Germline V gene lookup returns CDR1 SGHRS and CDR2 YFSETQ. There are 14 residues in the CDR3. Trimming cost V 3 bases and J 9 bases, with 19 bases left between them. DNA of the CDR3: TGCGCCAGCAGCTATGGAGACAGCCACGAAAGGCAGTACTTC. It yields the protein CASSYGDSHERQYF.

V is TRBV7-2 and J is TRBJ1-1, with TRBD1 matching over 7 bases. V was clipped by 5 bases and J by 4 bases; unmatched bases: 10. Germline V gene lookup returns CDR1 SGHTA and CDR2 FQGNSA. The CDR3 totals 15 residues. The CDR3 DNA reads as TGTGCCAGCAGCCCCGGGACAGTTTTGTTCACTGAAGCTTTCTTT. Amino acids: CASSPGTVLFTEAFF.

This clonotype was seen many times. In nucleotides, the CDR3 is TGTGCCTGGAACCTAGCGGGACTAACGTACGAGCAGTACTTC. The encoded protein is CAWNLAGLTYEQYF. The chain is built from TRBV30 and TRBJ2-7; 9 bases match TRBD2. CDR1 is GTSNPN, CDR2 SVGIG, per germline (reference sequence). This CDR3 is built from 14 residues. V lost 4 bases, J lost 4 bases, and 8 bases stayed unmatched.

The table lists this clonotype with a few counts. The chain combines TRBV7-9 with TRBJ2-7; D not certain. The CDR3 is 13 residues long. V lost 5 bases, J lost 3 bases, and 11 bases lay in between. Germline assignment: CDR1 SEHNR and CDR2 FQNEAQ (reference sequence). For the CDR3, the DNA is TGTGCCAGCAGCCCCGCGGTCGGCTACGAGCAGTACTTC. It encodes CASSPAVGYEQYF. Filled out from reference TRBV7-9 and TRBJ2-7, the complete variable domain reads DTGVSQNPRHKITKRGQNVTFRCDPISEHNRLYWYRQTLGQGPEFLTYFQNEAQLEKSRLLSDRFSAERPKGSFSTLEIQRTEQGDSAMYLCASSPAVGYEQYFGPGTRLTVT.

A remark on this clonotype: A much bigger clone sits one base away, suggesting this may be a read error. V and J are TRBV6-5 and TRBJ2-7; 9 bases line up with TRBD1. The germline V gene encodes CDR1 MNHEY and CDR2 SVGAGI. The CDR3 loop spans 15 amino acids. V lost 5 bases and J lost 7; bases outside the gene matches: 12. Written as DNA, the CDR3 is TGTGCCAGCAGTGGCCCGGGACAGGGTTCGCGGGAGCAGTACTTC. Its translation: CASSGPGQGSREQYF.

Turning to this clonotype: A much larger clone sits a single nucleotide away, making a read error possible. The chain employs TRBV3-1 and TRBJ1-2, with D tentatively TRBD1 (5 bases). The CDR3 totals 12 residues. V lost 3 bases and J 14 bases, leaving 16 bases between the germline ends. Germline CDR1 is LGHDT and CDR2 is YNNKEL (reference sequence). The CDR3 is CASSQGQGLLTF. CDR3 DNA sequence: TGTGCCAGCAGCCAGGGGCAGGGTCTCCTTACCTTC.

This clonotype was observed at least ten times. The rearrangement links TRBV20-1 to TRBJ2-7, with a tentative D call TRBD1 (5 bases). Germline-derived CDR1 and CDR2 are DFQATT and SNEGSKA (reference sequence). This CDR3 has 12 amino acids. Trimming removed 7 bases at V and 7 bases at J, with 17 bases between. CDR3: CSVAKGLGEQYF. The CDR3, as DNA: TGCAGTGTCGCTAAGGGGTTGGGGGAGCAGTACTTC.

In its sample, this clonotype was seen many times. The V call is TRBV4-1, the J call TRBJ2-3; D ambiguous. Germline CDR1 and CDR2: MGHRA and YSYEKL. The ends were cut back, 0 bases at V and 0 bases at J, with 13 bases in the middle. The CDR3 is 17 amino acids. The CDR3 DNA is TGCGCCAGCAGCCAAGATCCTGCGACACTAAGCACAGATACGCAGTATTTT. Translated: CASSQDPATLSTDTQYF.